This T cell receptor (beta chain) was identified during a study of CD8+ T cells in alopecia areata. Study-level background: At a dose of 5 to 10 mg twice daily, oral tofacitinib was given to treated patients.

Broader study findings: Many expanded lesional clones persisted in scalp and blood during tofacitinib treatment.

The sample's treatment: oral pan-JAK inhibitor, 5-10 mg twice daily. Sorting of CD4+ and CD8+ T cells was performed on PBMCs. About this clone itself: Its specificity is unknown.

RNA, once extracted, was reverse transcribed into cDNA for use as the sequencing template. The table came from immunoSEQ multiplex PCR; TCRdb's copy has only in-frame clones and leaves some out. The repertoire consists of approximately 280,000 clones, with more than 45% occurring once and the leading ten covering more than 1.5%. Germline V lookup: CDR1 SGHTA, CDR2 FQGNSA. V was cut by 3 bases and J by 4 bases, with 9 bases left in between. The CDR3 sequence is 14 residues long. The V call is TRBV7-2, the J call TRBJ2-2; TRBD1 might be the D (5 bases). The sample here was CD4+ T cells sorted from blood, taken at week 24, from a patient treated with tofacitinib. This receptor was identified in a human donor with alopecia areata. This CDR3 is CASSFRQITGELFF. DNA for the CDR3: TGTGCCAGCAGCTTTCGACAGATCACCGGGGAGCTGTTTTTT.